The clone carrying this TCR beta chain came up a few times. The length of the CDR3 is 16 residues. Losses at the gene ends were 0 bases for V and 2 bases for J; bases not matched to a gene: 6. In germline, CDR1 is SGHDT, CDR2 YYEEEE. Time point defined: pre-sensitization, week 0. Specified treatment: therapeutic diphenylcyclopropenone sensitization with weekly scalp DPC. The drawing of blood occurred before each patch test was applied. The data originate from a study of human T cells and chemical hapten exposure. One entry per CDR3 protein, called by TCRdb with MiXCR from the RACE reads. The sample carries around 250,000 distinct CDR3 sequences, about 8.1% recorded once.

The sequencing used whole blood, collected in connection with sensitization to the hapten diphenylcyclopropenone (DPC). The chain carries TRBV5-6 and TRBJ2-7; 9 bases map to TRBD1. The source of this sequence is a woman in her thirties or forties with alopecia areata. Some clones in this sample may be carry-over from other donors' samples. In nucleotides, the CDR3 is TGTGCCAGCAGCTTGGCCGTTGGGACAGGGACCTACGAGCAGTACTTC. This gives the protein CASSLAVGTGTYEQYF.